This is a list of T cell receptor beta chains from one sample in a study of blood T cell repertoires in COVID-19. Sequenced by immunoSEQ multiplex PCR; TCRdb stores in-frame clones only, minus some. The sample has 200,000 to 250,000 clones; 65% to 90% are singletons. Sequencing input: peripheral blood. The receptors shown here come from a woman in her sixties or seventies with COVID-19, enrolled during active disease. CDR3s include the opening cysteine and the closing phenylalanine or tryptophan. The order of the fields is V gene, J gene, D gene, clone size, CDR3 DNA, CDR3 protein. D genes are given only for firm matches. Size values are once, few and many counts, or a class for expanded clones, and some rows have none.

>TRBV14|TRBJ2-5|-|-
TGTGCCAGCAGCCAAGATTACAACAGTTTAGAGACCCAGTACTTC
CASSQDYNSLETQYF
>TRBV19|TRBJ2-5|TRBD2|-
TGTGCCAGTAGTATAAGGTCACTAGCGGGGGAAGAGACCCAGTACTTC
CASSIRSLAGEETQYF
>TRBV19|TRBJ2-7|TRBD2|-
TGTGCCAGTAGTAAATCGACTAGCGGGTCTTACTACGAGCAGTACTTC
CASSKSTSGSYYEQYF
>TRBV5-1|TRBJ2-5|-|-
TGCGCCAGCAGCCCCAACAGCGTTAAGGGGGAGACCCAGTACTTC
CASSPNSVKGETQYF
>TRBV5-1|TRBJ2-2|-|once
TGCGCCAGCAGCGTTAACAGGGTGACCGGGGAGCTGTTTTTT
CASSVNRVTGELFF
>TRBV27|TRBJ1-6|-|-
TGTGCCAGCAGTTGGGGGGAAAATTCACCCCTCCACTTT
CASSWGENSPLHF
>TRBV5-1|TRBJ2-2|-|-
TGCGCCAGCAGCCTGACAACGAACACCGGGGAGCTGTTTTTT
CASSLTTNTGELFF
>TRBV11-3|TRBJ1-2|-|once
TGTGCCAGCAGCCTCCGACAGGATCCGTATGGCTACACCTTC
CASSLRQDPYGYTF
>TRBV19|TRBJ1-2|-|-
TGTGCCAGTAGGACCTGGGGACAACCCTATGGCTACACCTTC
CASRTWGQPYGYTF
>TRBV2|TRBJ1-2|TRBD1|once
TGTGCCAGCAACGGACAGGACTATGGCTACACCTTC
CASNGQDYGYTF
>TRBV4-1|TRBJ1-3|-|-
TGCGCCAGCAGCCCCTCCTCTGGAAACACCATATATTTT
CASSPSSGNTIYF
>TRBV10-3|TRBJ2-3|TRBD2|-
TGTGCCATCAGTGCCGGGGGGGGTGCAGATACGCAGTATTTT
CAISAGGGADTQYF
>TRBV24-1|TRBJ1-5|-|-
TGTGCCACCAGTCATAGTGGGCATAGCAATCAGCCCCAGCATTTT
CATSHSGHSNQPQHF
>TRBV19|TRBJ1-5|TRBD1|once
TGTGCCAGTAGTACCGAGACAGGGGCTCGAAATCAGCCCCAGCATTTT
CASSTETGARNQPQHF
>TRBV18|TRBJ1-5|-|-
TGTGCCAGCTCACCTTTAGGAGGCAATCAGCCCCAGCATTTT
CASSPLGGNQPQHF
>TRBV7-2|TRBJ2-1|-|-
TGTGCCAGCAGCTTAGAGGTACTCGGGTCGGGATACAATGAGCAGTTCTTC
CASSLEVLGSGYNEQFF
>TRBV30|TRBJ1-3|-|once
TGTGCCTGGAACCCTCGCATCAGGGAAGGAAACACCATATATTTT
CAWNPRIREGNTIYF
>TRBV5-1|TRBJ2-2|-|many
TGCGCCAGCACCCCGGGGGGCAGATTGACCGCGAACACCGGGGAGCTGTTTTTT
CASTPGGRLTANTGELFF
>TRBV9|TRBJ2-5|TRBD1|-
TGTGCCAGCAGCCCGCAGGGGGCAGGGGAGACCCAGTACTTC
CASSPQGAGETQYF
>TRBV11-3|TRBJ2-7|-|-
TGTGCCAGCAGCGCCCCGTCCAGTCCCTACGAGCAGTACTTC
CASSAPSSPYEQYF
>TRBV5-8|TRBJ2-7|-|-
TGTGCCAGCAGCCTACAGGGCCCAGGGCAGTACTTC
CASSLQGPGQYF
>TRBV12-5|TRBJ1-1|TRBD1|-
TGTGCTACGGCCACAGGACAGGCCATGAACACTGAAGCTTTCTTT
CATATGQAMNTEAFF
>TRBV25-1|TRBJ2-7|TRBD1|few
TGTGCCAGCAGCGAATCGGTCAGGGGGTTCTACGAGCAGTACTTC
CASSESVRGFYEQYF
>TRBV7-3|TRBJ2-1|TRBD1|-
TGTGCCAGCAGCTTAGTCCCGGGACAGCCCTACAATGAGCAGTTCTTC
CASSLVPGQPYNEQFF
>TRBV11-3|TRBJ1-6|TRBD1|few
TGTGCCAGCAGCGCCGAGACAGGGTATAATTCACCCCTCCACTTT
CASSAETGYNSPLHF
>TRBV10-3|TRBJ2-3|TRBD2|few
TGTGCCATCAGTCCCCCCGTCGGGGGGGCAACGTCGCAGTATTTT
CAISPPVGGATSQYF
>TRBV2|TRBJ2-2|TRBD2|-
TGTGCCAGCAGGCAGGGACTAGCGGGGCTCACCGGGGAGCTGTTTTTT
CASRQGLAGLTGELFF
>TRBV7-2|TRBJ2-1|-|once
TGTGCCAGCAGCTTTGGGACTCCAGCGAATGAGCAGTTCTTC
CASSFGTPANEQFF
>TRBV12-3/TRBV12-4|TRBJ1-5|-|-
TGTGCCAGCAGTTTATCAGAACATCAGCCCCAGCATTTT
CASSLSEHQPQHF
>TRBV6-5|TRBJ1-1|-|-
TGTGCCAGCAGTTTTTCAGGGGCCCACATGAACACTGAAGCTTTCTTT
CASSFSGAHMNTEAFF
>TRBV6-5|TRBJ1-5|-|-
TGTGCCAGCAGTCTCGCAGGTGTGGAGCCCCAGCATTTT
CASSLAGVEPQHF
>TRBV7-8|TRBJ1-5|-|-
TGTGCCAGCAGCTTACAGGGGTGGCATCAGCCCCAGCATTTT
CASSLQGWHQPQHF
>TRBV3-1/TRBV3-2|TRBJ1-2|-|-
TGTGCCAGCAGCACCAACAGGGTCGACTACACCTTC
CASSTNRVDYTF
>TRBV7-3|TRBJ2-1|-|once
TGTGCCAGCAGCTTAACGTTGGGGAGGAAAGTCTTC
CASSLTLGRKVF
>TRBV5-4|TRBJ2-1|TRBD2|-
TGTGCCAGCAGCTTGGGACTAGCGGGGAATGAGCAGTTCTTC
CASSLGLAGNEQFF
>TRBV5-6|TRBJ1-3|-|once
TGTGCCAGCAGCCGGAGGGGTAATCCCAGCTCTGGAAACACCATATATTTT
CASSRRGNPSSGNTIYF
>TRBV19|TRBJ1-5|TRBD1|-
TGTGCCACCCGGGACAGGGTTGAGCCCCAGCATTTT
CATRDRVEPQHF
>TRBV19|TRBJ2-7|-|once
TGTGCCAGTAGTAGATATGGGGGCGCCGTATACGAGCAGTACTTC
CASSRYGGAVYEQYF